The 17 T cell receptor beta chains below all came from one sample that was sequenced in a study of metastatic and nonmetastatic thyroid tumors. Through MiXCR, TCRdb re-clonotyped the PCR reads. The table includes roughly 35,000 clones, roughly 15% detected once. Ahead of thyroid surgery, no patient had received treatment of any kind. Sample: blood. The receptors derive from a female donor with papillary thyroid cancer or a benign thyroid nodule (not recorded which). Some clones in this sample may be carry-over from other donors' samples.

With respect to this clone: One end of the junction varies from germline; a read error may be responsible. The chain couples TRBV12-3 or TRBV12-4 to TRBJ2-2, with D tentatively TRBD2 (5 bases). The CDR3 loop spans 11 amino acids. The CDR3 is CASLRAGELFF. CDR3 sequence (DNA): TGTGCCAGCCTGAGGGCCGGTGAGCTGTTTTTT.

The V gene is TRBV4-3, the J gene TRBJ2-7; no reliable D call. Per germline, CDR1 LGHNA and CDR2 YSLEER. The V and J ends lost 1 base and 5 bases respectively, with 15 bases between them. This CDR3 contains 15 residues. The DNA for the CDR3 is TGCGCCAGCAGCCAAGCCCACCTTGCCCGGAACGAGCAGTACTTC. Translating it yields CASSQAHLARNEQYF.

The chain joins TRBV7-6 to TRBJ1-6; D possibly corresponds to TRBD1 (6 bases). The CDR3 covers 16 residues. The V end was cut by 4 bases, the J end by 6 bases, with 16 bases between. In germline, CDR1 is SGHVS, CDR2 FNYEAQ. CDR3 sequence reads: CASSSATGTLNSPLHF. Here the CDR3 DNA reads TGTGCCAGCAGCTCAGCTACCGGGACACTTAATTCACCCCTCCACTTT.

The chain couples TRBV11-2 to TRBJ2-1; TRBD2 matches 9 bases. In germline, CDR1 is SGHAT, CDR2 FQNNGV. V dropped 4 bases and J dropped 13; count of bases not matched to a gene: 17. The CDR3 is made up of 16 amino acids. CDR3 DNA: TGTGCCAGCAGCTCGGGGCGGGAGGGCCGGCACAATTATCAGTTCTTC. It translates to CASSSGREGRHNYQFF.

This clone has a count of ten or more. The rearrangement links TRBV27 to TRBJ1-1; weak D call: TRBD1 (5 bases). From germline, CDR1 is MNHEY and CDR2 SMNVEV (reference sequence). V was trimmed by 4 bases and J by 3 bases, leaving 9 bases between them. The CDR3 has 13 amino acids. CDR3 sequence reads: CASSSGPDTEAFF. The CDR3, as DNA: TGTGCCAGCAGTTCGGGGCCGGACACTGAAGCTTTCTTT.

This clone was seen ten or more times. Given a much more abundant clone one base away, this may be a read error. Other nucleotide sequences from this sample produce the same CDR3. The genes are TRBV12-3 or TRBV12-4 and TRBJ2-1; the D gene is possibly TRBD2 (6 bases). The V end was cut by 5 bases, the J end by 9 bases, with 17 bases between. This CDR3 contains 14 residues. CDR3 coding DNA: TGTGCCAGCAGTCCTCGACTAGAATCCAGTGAGCAGTTCTTC. Translation gives CASSPRLESSEQFF.

This clone has ten or more counts. The chain is built from TRBV28 and TRBJ1-2, with D tentatively TRBD1 (5 bases). Germline V gene sequence: CDR1 MDHEN, CDR2 SYDVKM. V lost 1 base to trimming and J lost 8 bases, with 14 bases between them. The CDR3 length is 14 residues. The chain's CDR3 is CASSLSARVEGYTF. The CDR3 DNA reads as TGTGCCAGCAGTTTATCTGCCAGGGTGGAGGGCTACACCTTC.

The chain links TRBV20-1 to TRBJ2-3, with D unresolved. The germline V gene encodes CDR1 DFQATT and CDR2 SNEGSKA (reference sequence). This CDR3 spans 13 amino acids. Trimming removed 4 bases from V and 3 bases from J, with 11 bases in between. The CDR3 here is CSAIRLVTDTQYF. The CDR3 DNA reads TGCAGTGCTATACGTCTAGTGACAGATACGCAGTATTTT.

The chain couples TRBV2 to TRBJ2-1; 8 bases are a match to TRBD2. The CDR3 covers 15 residues. The V gene's germline CDR1 is SNHLY and CDR2 FYNNEI. Trimming took 6 bases from V and 9 from J; bases not matched to a gene: 13. The CDR3 protein is CASREGLGRETEQFF. In nucleotides, the CDR3 is TGTGCCAGCAGAGAGGGGCTCGGGAGGGAGACTGAGCAGTTCTTC.

V usage is TRBV3-1 and J usage is TRBJ1-2; D not certain. The CDR3 sequence is 15 residues long. From germline, CDR1 is LGHDT and CDR2 YNNKEL (reference sequence). Trimming took off 0 bases at V and 8 bases at J, with 16 bases between the two ends. The CDR3 coding sequence is TGTGCCAGCAGCCAAGATTTTCGGGGAGCGTACGGCTACACCTTC. This sequence encodes CASSQDFRGAYGYTF.

This clone was picked up many times. The chain is built from TRBV20-1 and TRBJ2-3, with D perhaps TRBD2 (6 bases). From germline, CDR1 is DFQATT and CDR2 SNEGSKA (reference sequence). Between the trimmed V and J ends, which lost 5 bases and 4 bases, there was a span of 13 bases. This CDR3 spans 13 amino acids. Here the CDR3 DNA reads TGCAGTGCTGGGGGGAGAGTCTCAGATACGCAGTATTTT. This translates into CSAGGRVSDTQYF.

This clone was recorded a few times. V is TRBV12-3 or TRBV12-4 and J is TRBJ2-1, with 11 positions matching TRBD2. CDR3 size: 14 residues. V shed 6 bases and J 5 bases; nucleotides not matched to a gene: 3. CDR3: CASRRLAGNNEQFF. CDR3 DNA: TGTGCCAGCAGGCGACTAGCGGGAAACAATGAGCAGTTCTTC.

This clone was seen ten or more times. The chain is built from TRBV5-5 and TRBJ2-1, with 12 nucleotides matching TRBD2. The CDR3 extends over 17 amino acids. CDR1 is SGHKS and CDR2 is YYEKEE in the germline V gene (reference sequence). V was clipped by 1 base and J by 4 bases; unmatched bases: 6. The CDR3 spells CASSLLAGGTMYNEQFF. CDR3 in DNA: TGTGCCAGCAGCTTGCTAGCGGGAGGGACCATGTACAATGAGCAGTTCTTC.

In its sample, this clone was seen many times. This chain joins TRBV10-3 and TRBJ1-2, with a weak D call TRBD1 (5 bases). Trimming pared 6 bases from V and 0 bases from J, leaving 8 bases between. Germline CDR1 reads ENHRY; CDR2 reads SYGVKD. The CDR3 contains 13 residues. The CDR3 spells CAISGTPNYGYTF. CDR3 in DNA: TGTGCCATCAGCGGGACCCCTAACTATGGCTACACCTTC.

Notes on this clone: Other DNA sequences in this specimen translate into the identical CDR3. The chain carries TRBV3-1 and TRBJ1-2; possible D gene TRBD1, 6 bases. Germline CDR1 and CDR2: LGHDT and YNNKEL (reference sequence). V was clipped by 3 bases and J by 7 bases, with 15 bases between them. The CDR3 spans 14 residues. DNA for the CDR3: TGTGCCAGCAGCCACAGGGACAATGCTATTGGCTACACCTTC. Its protein product is CASSHRDNAIGYTF.

This clone was counted at least ten times. The chain carries TRBV28 and TRBJ2-3; 13 bases align to TRBD2. The J segment lost 5 bases and the V segment lost 6 bases, leaving 2 bases of the junction unmatched. CDR3 length equals 14 residues. CDR1 and CDR2 from the germline V gene are MDHEN and SYDVKM. The CDR3 loop reads CASRLAGGRDTQYF. CDR3 nucleotide sequence: TGTGCCAGCAGACTAGCGGGAGGGAGAGATACGCAGTATTTT.

Note on this clone: Mismatch with germline at one junction end may stem from a read error. Other nucleotide sequences from this sample produce the same CDR3. The chain uses TRBV7-2 and TRBJ2-5, with 10 bases identical to TRBD2. CDR3 length: 15 residues. Germline lookup yields CDR1 SGHTA and CDR2 FQGNSA. The CDR3 loop is CASSRLAGVGETQYF. Written as DNA, the CDR3 is TGTGCCAGTAGCCGTCTAGCGGGAGTAGGAGAGACCCAGTATTTC.